Sequencing of this T cell receptor beta chain was carried out in a study of OX40 agonist ivuxolimab in advanced cancers. Study details: Every patient in dose escalation had hepatocellular carcinoma, melanoma, renal cell or head and neck cancer.

Profiling relied on immunoSEQ multiplex PCR, and the TCRdb table lists in-frame clones only, not all of them. The repertoire holds about 40,000 clones, with around 89% as singletons. V trimming: 1 base; J trimming: 5 bases; junction bases outside the gene matches: 6. Germline CDR1 and CDR2: LGHNA and YNFKEQ. There are 15 residues in the CDR3. The specimen was CD4+ or CD8+ T cells sorted from blood, collected in a trial of the OX40 agonist ivuxolimab. This receptor was taken from an adult with an advanced solid tumor such as melanoma, head and neck, liver or kidney cancer. The gene calls are TRBV4-2 and TRBJ2-5; TRBD2 matches at 8 bases. The CDR3 DNA follows: TGTGCCAGCAGCCAAGTAGGCGGGGGGTGGGAGACCCAGTACTTC. Encoded protein: CASSQVGGGWETQYF.